What follows are 20 T cell receptor beta chains derived from one specimen sequenced in a study of T cell repertoires in cytomegalovirus infection. TCRdb fed the reads into MiXCR, producing one record per CDR3 protein. The sample yields about 600,000 distinct CDR3 sequences, around 24% seen once. Specimen: CD8+ T cells from PBMCs. The source is a human donor in good health (CMV status not recorded). Some clones in this sample may be carry-over from other donors' samples.

This clonotype was picked up a small number of times. The gene calls are TRBV7-9 and TRBJ1-1; a weak D match, TRBD1 (5 bases). The CDR3 runs 15 residues. Germline CDR1 and CDR2: SEHNR and FQNEAQ (reference sequence). V was trimmed by 5 bases and J by 4 bases, leaving 17 bases between them. The CDR3 nucleotides are TGTGCCAGCAGCGCTAGGGACGGGCTCACCACTGAAGCTTTCTTT. Translated, it gives CASSARDGLTTEAFF.

The chain links TRBV6-2 or TRBV6-3 to TRBJ2-5, with a weak D call TRBD1 (6 bases). Germline V CDR1 and CDR2: MNHEY, SVGEGT. Trimming stripped 3 bases from V and 3 bases from J, with 11 bases between. This CDR3 is built from 14 residues. The CDR3: CASSYIRTEETQYF. CDR3 coding DNA: TGTGCCAGCAGTTATATAAGGACAGAAGAGACCCAGTACTTC.

This clonotype was detected only a few times. The V gene is TRBV7-9, the J gene TRBJ2-3, with D hard to call. Germline CDR1 is SEHNR and CDR2 is FQNEAQ (reference sequence). Trimming removed 2 bases from V and 4 bases from J, with 13 bases in between. This CDR3 comprises 15 residues. CDR3 sequence: CASSLRSTGADTQYF. In DNA, the CDR3 is TGTGCCAGCAGCTTAAGAAGCACCGGCGCAGATACGCAGTATTTT. The entire variable domain, with the rest obtained from reference TRBV7-9 and TRBJ2-3, is as follows: DTGVSQNPRHKITKRGQNVTFRCDPISEHNRLYWYRQTLGQGPEFLTYFQNEAQLEKSRLLSDRFSAERPKGSFSTLEIQRTEQGDSAMYLCASSLRSTGADTQYFGPGTRLTVL.

Only a few counts were recorded for this clonotype. The chain couples TRBV28 to TRBJ1-2; tentatively, D is TRBD1 (6 bases). Trimming removed 6 bases at V and 3 bases at J, with 11 bases between. The germline V gene encodes CDR1 MDHEN and CDR2 SYDVKM. CDR3 length: 13 amino acids. The CDR3 DNA is TGTGCCAGCAGGGGGGGGGGCTACTATGGCTACACCTTC. Encoded protein: CASRGGGYYGYTF.

This clonotype was counted a few times. The V call is TRBV2, the J call TRBJ2-3; D may be TRBD2 (6 bases). The CDR3 consists of 15 residues. Germline V CDR1 and CDR2: SNHLY, FYNNEI. The germline V and J ends were trimmed by 7 bases and 2 bases, with 16 bases remaining between them. CDR3 in DNA: TGTGCCAGCAAGAAAGGAGGGGCTCTCACAGATACGCAGTATTTT. It translates to CASKKGGALTDTQYF.

The V call is TRBV19, the J call TRBJ1-4; D is unclear. The CDR3 has 15 amino acids. CDR1 LNHDA and CDR2 SQIVND come from the germline V gene (reference sequence). The germline V and J ends were trimmed by 5 bases and 3 bases, with 13 bases remaining between them. CDR3: CASSSGGAANEKLFF. CDR3 nucleotide sequence: TGTGCCAGTAGTTCAGGTGGAGCGGCTAATGAAAAACTGTTTTTT.

The chain uses TRBV4-3 and TRBJ2-2; 13 nucleotides line up with TRBD2. The junction had 7 bases not matched to a gene; V was cut back by 3 bases and J by 6 bases. CDR1 and CDR2 from the germline V gene are LGHNA and YSLEER. The CDR3 totals 17 residues. The CDR3 here is CASSHQTSGGAPGELFF. DNA for the CDR3: TGCGCCAGCAGCCACCAAACTAGCGGGGGGGCCCCCGGGGAGCTGTTTTTT.

This clonotype was observed a few times. The V call is TRBV2, the J call TRBJ2-7; D possibly corresponds to TRBD1 (5 bases). V lost 1 base and J 4 bases, leaving 14 bases between the germline ends. CDR3 size: 15 residues. Germline V gene data show CDR1 as SNHLY and CDR2 as FYNNEI. CDR3 coding DNA: TGTGCCAGCAGTGAAGGATCTCCAGGGATTTACGAGCAGTACGTC. Its protein is CASSEGSPGIYEQYV.

This clonotype was detected a few times. This chain joins TRBV28 and TRBJ2-1; perhaps D is TRBD1 or TRBD2 (5 bases each). Germline V gene data show CDR1 as MDHEN and CDR2 as SYDVKM. CDR3 length: 13 residues. V was shortened by 8 bases and J by 7 bases, with 15 bases between the two germline ends. The CDR3 DNA sequence: TGTGCCAGCGTTCTGAGGGGTTGGAATGAGCAGTTCTTC. Translated: CASVLRGWNEQFF.

Comment on this clonotype: A much larger clone differs from this one at a single base, so this may be a read error. The chain joins TRBV12-3 or TRBV12-4 to TRBJ2-1; 7 bases map to TRBD1. With 10 bases clipped from V and 6 bases from J, the junction kept 9 bases outside the gene matches. The CDR3 spans 13 residues. Written as DNA, the CDR3 is TGTGCCAACAGCCAGGGGGTAAGCAATGAGCAGTTCTTC. This translates into CANSQGVSNEQFF.

This clonotype was recorded a few times. The chain is built from TRBV25-1 and TRBJ2-5; a weak D match, TRBD2 (6 bases). The ends were cut back, 7 bases at V and 7 bases at J, with 16 bases in the middle. This CDR3 comprises 13 residues. The germline V gene encodes CDR1 MGHDK and CDR2 SYGVNS. The CDR3 region is CASTLGGAGTQYF. The CDR3, as DNA: TGTGCCAGCACCCTCGGCGGGGCCGGGACCCAGTACTTC.

The sample holds a few counts of this clonotype. This rearrangement joins TRBV12-3 or TRBV12-4 to TRBJ2-1; no clear D. The CDR3 spans 14 residues. V was pared by 6 bases and J by 0 bases, with 9 bases between. The CDR3 bases are TGTGCCAGCAGCGTTAGCCACTCCTACAATGAGCAGTTCTTC. Amino acid sequence: CASSVSHSYNEQFF.

The chain carries TRBV15 and TRBJ2-3; no clear D gene. Germline CDR1 is LNHNV and CDR2 is YYDKDF (reference sequence). The CDR3 extends over 14 amino acids. V was cut by 2 bases and J by 1 base, with 7 bases left in between. In DNA, the CDR3 is TGTGCCACCAGCAGAAAGAGAGGCACAGATACGCAGTATTTT. This sequence encodes CATSRKRGTDTQYF.

The rearrangement links TRBV20-1 to TRBJ2-1; 10 nucleotides line up with TRBD1. The V and J ends lost 3 bases and 4 bases, in that order; junction bases with no gene match: 9. The CDR3 has 16 amino acids. Germline assignment: CDR1 DFQATT and CDR2 SNEGSKA (reference sequence). The CDR3 DNA is TGCAGTGCTAGTTCCCCGGGACAGGGGTTTTACAATGAGCAGTTCTTC. It yields the protein CSASSPGQGFYNEQFF.

A word on this clonotype: Possible read error: a much larger clone is one base away. V and J are TRBV7-4 and TRBJ2-7, with a possible D match to TRBD2 (5 bases). Germline V lookup: CDR1 SGHVT, CDR2 SQSDAQ. V was clipped by 2 bases and J by 8 bases, with 19 bases between them. This CDR3 has 15 residues. The CDR3 DNA is TGTGCCAGCAGCTTAATGGATCCTCTTACGGGGAAGCAGTACTTC. This codes for CASSLMDPLTGKQYF.

This clonotype was seen just once. This may stem from a read error, because a much larger clone lies one nucleotide away. The genes are TRBV7-6 and TRBJ1-1; the D is unclear. Germline V gives CDR1 SGHVS, CDR2 FNYEAQ. This CDR3 has 13 amino acids. This chain's CDR3 is CASSSAHNTEAFF. CDR3 DNA sequence: TGTGCTAGCAGCTCCGCACACAACACTGAAGCTTTCTTT. Supplemented by reference TRBV7-6 and TRBJ1-1, the full variable domain reads GAGVSQSPRYKVTKRGQDVALRCDPISGHVSLYWYRQALGQGPEFLTYFNYEAQQDKSGLPNDRFSAERPEGSISTLTIQRTEQRDSAMYRCASSSAHNTEAFFGQGTRLTVV.

The chain joins TRBV20-1 to TRBJ1-2, with 7 nucleotides matching TRBD1. The CDR3 length is 13 residues. CDR1 DFQATT and CDR2 SNEGSKA come from the germline V gene (reference sequence). The trim removed 3 bases at V and 4 bases at J, leaving 5 bases unmatched. CDR3 DNA: TGCAGTGCTAGGGAGGACAGGTTCTATGGCTACACCTTC. This gives the protein CSAREDRFYGYTF.

This sequence joins TRBV6-4 and TRBJ1-5, with TRBD1 matching over 7 bases. After removal of 6 bases from V and 15 bases from J, the junction contained 11 bases not matched to a gene. Germline V gene data show CDR1 as MRHNA and CDR2 as SNTAGT. The CDR3 is 12 residues long. The CDR3 DNA reads TGTGCCAGCAGCTCTTATCACAGGGGATGGCATTTT. Translation gives CASSSYHRGWHF.

This clonotype came up many times. The gene calls are TRBV7-6 and TRBJ2-5; 7 bases align to TRBD2. Germline CDR1 SGHVS, CDR2 FNYEAQ. This CDR3 has 15 residues. With 1 base clipped from V and 5 bases from J, the junction kept 7 bases outside the gene matches. The CDR3 bases are TGTGCCAGCAGCTTAGTCGCGCGGGGGACCGAGACCCAGTACTTC. This encodes CASSLVARGTETQYF.

This clonotype was observed at least ten times. The V call is TRBV7-8, the J call TRBJ2-1; D ambiguous. This CDR3 has 12 amino acids. The V end lost 5 bases, the J end lost 5 bases, and 7 bases lay between the germline ends. Per the germline V gene, CDR1 is SGHVS and CDR2 is FQNEAQ. DNA for the CDR3: TGTGCCAGCAGCGTCCGGGACAATGAGCAGTTCTTC. Residues: CASSVRDNEQFF.